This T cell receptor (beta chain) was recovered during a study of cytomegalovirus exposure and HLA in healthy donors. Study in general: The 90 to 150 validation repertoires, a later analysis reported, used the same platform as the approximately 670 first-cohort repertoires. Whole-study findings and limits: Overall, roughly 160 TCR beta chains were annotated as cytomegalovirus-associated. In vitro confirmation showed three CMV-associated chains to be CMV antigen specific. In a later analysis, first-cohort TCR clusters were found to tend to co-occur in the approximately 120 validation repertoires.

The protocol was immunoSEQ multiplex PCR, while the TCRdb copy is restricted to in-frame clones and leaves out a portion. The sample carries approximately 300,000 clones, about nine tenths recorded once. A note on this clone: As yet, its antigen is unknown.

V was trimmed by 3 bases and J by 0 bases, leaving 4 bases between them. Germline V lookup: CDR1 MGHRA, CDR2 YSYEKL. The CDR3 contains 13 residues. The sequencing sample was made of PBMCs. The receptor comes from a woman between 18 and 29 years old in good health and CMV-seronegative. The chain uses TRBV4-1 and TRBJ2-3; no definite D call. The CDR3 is CASSQSSTDTQYF. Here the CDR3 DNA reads TGCGCCAGCAGCCAGAGTAGCACAGATACGCAGTATTTT.